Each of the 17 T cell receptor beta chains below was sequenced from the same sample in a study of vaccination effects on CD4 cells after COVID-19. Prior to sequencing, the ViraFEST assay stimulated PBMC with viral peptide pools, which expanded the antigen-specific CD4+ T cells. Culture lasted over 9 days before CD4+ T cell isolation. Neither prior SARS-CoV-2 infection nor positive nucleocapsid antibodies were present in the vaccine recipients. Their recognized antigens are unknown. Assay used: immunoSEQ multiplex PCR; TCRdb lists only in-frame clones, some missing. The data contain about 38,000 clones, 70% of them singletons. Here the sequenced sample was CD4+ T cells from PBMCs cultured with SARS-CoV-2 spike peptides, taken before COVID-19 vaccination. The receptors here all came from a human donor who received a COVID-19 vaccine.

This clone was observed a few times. The CDR3 sequence: CASSQGESSYNEQFF. The CDR3 coding sequence is TGTGCCAGCAGCCAAGGCGAGAGCTCCTACAATGAGCAGTTCTTC. V is TRBV14 and J is TRBJ2-1, with D hard to call. The CDR3 contains 15 residues. Germline V lookup: CDR1 SGHDN, CDR2 FVKESK. V was shortened by 1 base and J by 0 bases, with 7 bases between the two germline ends.

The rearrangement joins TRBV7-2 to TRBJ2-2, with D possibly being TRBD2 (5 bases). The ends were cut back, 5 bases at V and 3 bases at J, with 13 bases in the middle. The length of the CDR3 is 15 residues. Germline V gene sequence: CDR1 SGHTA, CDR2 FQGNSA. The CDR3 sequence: CASSQGRVDTGELFF. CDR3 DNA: TGTGCCAGCAGCCAAGGGCGGGTCGACACCGGGGAGCTGTTTTTT. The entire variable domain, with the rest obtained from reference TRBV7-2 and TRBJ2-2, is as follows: GAGVSQSPSNKVTEKGKDVELRCDPISGHTALYWYRQSLGQGLEFLIYFQGNSAPDKSGLPSDRFSAERTGGSVSTLTIQRTQQEDSAVYLCASSQGRVDTGELFFGEGSRLTVL.

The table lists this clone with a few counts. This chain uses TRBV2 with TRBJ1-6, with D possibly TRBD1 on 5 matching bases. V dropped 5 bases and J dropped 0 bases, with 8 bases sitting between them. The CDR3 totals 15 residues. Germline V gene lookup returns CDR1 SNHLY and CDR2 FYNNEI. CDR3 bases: TGTGCCAGCAGTACAGGAAGCTCCTATAATTCACCCCTCCACTTT. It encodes CASSTGSSYNSPLHF.

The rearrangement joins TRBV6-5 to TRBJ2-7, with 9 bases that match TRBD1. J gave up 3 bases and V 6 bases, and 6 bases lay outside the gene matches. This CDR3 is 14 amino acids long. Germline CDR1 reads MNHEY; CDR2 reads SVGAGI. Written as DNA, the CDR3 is TGTGCCAGCAGGGCCGGGACAGGGAACTACGAGCAGTACTTC. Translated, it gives CASRAGTGNYEQYF.

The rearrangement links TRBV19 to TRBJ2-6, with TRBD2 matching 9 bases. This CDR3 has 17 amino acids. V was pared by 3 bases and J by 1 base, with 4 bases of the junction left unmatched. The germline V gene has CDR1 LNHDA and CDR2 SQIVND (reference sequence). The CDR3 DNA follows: TGTGCCAGTAGTATGCCCCTAGCGGGGTCTGGGGCCAACGTCCTGACTTTC. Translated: CASSMPLAGSGANVLTF.

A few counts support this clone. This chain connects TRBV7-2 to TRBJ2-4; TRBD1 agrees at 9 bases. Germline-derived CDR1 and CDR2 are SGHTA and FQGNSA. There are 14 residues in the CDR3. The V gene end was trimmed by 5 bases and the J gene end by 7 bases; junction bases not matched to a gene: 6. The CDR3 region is CASSVGQGRNIQYF. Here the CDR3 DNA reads TGTGCCAGCAGCGTAGGACAGGGGAGGAACATTCAGTACTTC.

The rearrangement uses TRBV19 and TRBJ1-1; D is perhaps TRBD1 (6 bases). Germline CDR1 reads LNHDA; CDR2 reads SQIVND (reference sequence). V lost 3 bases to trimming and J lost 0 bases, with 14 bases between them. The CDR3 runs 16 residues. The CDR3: CASSIGGARMNTEAFF. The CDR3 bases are TGTGCCAGTAGTATTGGGGGGGCGAGGATGAACACTGAAGCTTTCTTT.

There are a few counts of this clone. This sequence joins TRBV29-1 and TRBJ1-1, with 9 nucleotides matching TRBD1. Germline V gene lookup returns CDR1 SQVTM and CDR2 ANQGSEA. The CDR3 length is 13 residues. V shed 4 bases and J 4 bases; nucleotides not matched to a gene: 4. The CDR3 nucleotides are TGCAGCGTTGCTGGGGACAGGGTCACTGAAGCTTTCTTT. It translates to CSVAGDRVTEAFF.

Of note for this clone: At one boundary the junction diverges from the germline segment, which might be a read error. The chain's CDR3 is CASSLRDGYTF. The CDR3 region has the DNA TGTGCCAGCAGTTTGAGGGATGGGTACACCTTC. The chain combines TRBV12-3 or TRBV12-4 with TRBJ1-2; D remains unclear. CDR3 length: 11 residues.

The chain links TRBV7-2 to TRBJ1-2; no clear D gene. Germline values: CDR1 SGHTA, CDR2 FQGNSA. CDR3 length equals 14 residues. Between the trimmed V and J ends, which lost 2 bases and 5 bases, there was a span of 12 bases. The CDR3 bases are TGTGCCAGCAGCTTACGGCAGAAAAGTTATGGCTACACCTTC. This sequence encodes CASSLRQKSYGYTF.

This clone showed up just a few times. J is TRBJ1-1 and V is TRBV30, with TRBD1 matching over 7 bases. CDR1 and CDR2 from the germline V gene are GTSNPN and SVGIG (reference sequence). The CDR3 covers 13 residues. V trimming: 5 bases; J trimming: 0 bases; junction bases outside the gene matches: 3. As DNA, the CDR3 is TGTGCCTGGGAGGGACAGTTGAACACTGAAGCTTTCTTT. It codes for CAWEGQLNTEAFF.

CDR3 loop: CATSDSPRTGKNEQFF. Written as DNA, the CDR3 is TGTGCCACCAGTGATTCTCCCCGGACAGGCAAGAATGAGCAGTTCTTC. This chain uses TRBV24-1 with TRBJ2-1; 7 positions match TRBD1. The CDR3 extends over 16 amino acids. Unmatched junction bases numbered 10, after V lost 2 bases and J lost 7 bases. From germline, CDR1 is KGHDR and CDR2 SFDVKD.

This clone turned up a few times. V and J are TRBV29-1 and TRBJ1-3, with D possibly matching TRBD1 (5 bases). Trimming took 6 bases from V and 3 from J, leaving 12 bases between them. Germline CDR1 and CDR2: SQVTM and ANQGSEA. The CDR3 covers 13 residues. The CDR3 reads CSVGSGLGNTIYF. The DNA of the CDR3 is TGCAGCGTAGGGTCAGGGCTTGGAAACACCATATATTTT.

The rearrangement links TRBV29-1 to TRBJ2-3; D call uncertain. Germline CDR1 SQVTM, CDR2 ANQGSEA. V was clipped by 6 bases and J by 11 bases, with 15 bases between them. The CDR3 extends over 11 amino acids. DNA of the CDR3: TGCAGCGTCTATAGGGCGACGTGGCAGTATTTT. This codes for CSVYRATWQYF.

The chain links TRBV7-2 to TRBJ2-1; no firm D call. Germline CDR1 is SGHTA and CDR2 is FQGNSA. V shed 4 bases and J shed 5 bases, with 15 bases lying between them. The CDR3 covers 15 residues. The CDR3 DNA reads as TGTGCCAGCAGCTGGTGGACCGCCGAGCACAATGAGCAGTTCTTC. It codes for CASSWWTAEHNEQFF.

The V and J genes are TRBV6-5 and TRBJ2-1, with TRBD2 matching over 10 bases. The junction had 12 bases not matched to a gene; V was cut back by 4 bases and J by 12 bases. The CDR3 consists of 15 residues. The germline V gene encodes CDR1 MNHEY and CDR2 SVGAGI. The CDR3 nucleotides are TGTGCCAGCAGTTCTACGGGACTAGCGTCTTCTCCGCAGTTCTTC. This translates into CASSSTGLASSPQFF.

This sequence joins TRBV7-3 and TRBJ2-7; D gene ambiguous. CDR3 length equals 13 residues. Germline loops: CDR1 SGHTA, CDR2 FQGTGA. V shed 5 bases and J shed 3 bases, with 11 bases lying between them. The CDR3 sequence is CASSPSTGYEQYF. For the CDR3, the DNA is TGTGCCAGCAGCCCGTCCACGGGCTACGAGCAGTACTTC.